This TCR beta chain was sequenced in a study of T cells after yellow fever vaccination. V lost 5 bases, J lost 7 bases, and 6 bases stayed unmatched. CDR3 length equals 14 residues. Germline CDR1 reads SGHAT; CDR2 reads FQNNGV. In its sample, this clonotype was seen a few times. For TCR, cDNA came from 5'RACE template switching, which added a universal primer site and UMIs. TCRdb recomputed calls from the 5' RACE reads with MiXCR, one row per CDR3 protein. Of 610,000 or so distinct CDR3 sequences listed, around an eighth are singletons. V usage is TRBV11-2 and J usage is TRBJ2-2, with 8 bases that match TRBD1. The clonotype comes from a man in his thirties or forties who received the YFV17D yellow fever vaccine. This specimen consisted of PBMCs, obtained on the day of the yellow fever booster vaccination. CDR3: CASSPQGAYGELFF. The CDR3, as DNA: TGTGCCAGCAGCCCTCAGGGGGCATACGGGGAGCTGTTTTTT.